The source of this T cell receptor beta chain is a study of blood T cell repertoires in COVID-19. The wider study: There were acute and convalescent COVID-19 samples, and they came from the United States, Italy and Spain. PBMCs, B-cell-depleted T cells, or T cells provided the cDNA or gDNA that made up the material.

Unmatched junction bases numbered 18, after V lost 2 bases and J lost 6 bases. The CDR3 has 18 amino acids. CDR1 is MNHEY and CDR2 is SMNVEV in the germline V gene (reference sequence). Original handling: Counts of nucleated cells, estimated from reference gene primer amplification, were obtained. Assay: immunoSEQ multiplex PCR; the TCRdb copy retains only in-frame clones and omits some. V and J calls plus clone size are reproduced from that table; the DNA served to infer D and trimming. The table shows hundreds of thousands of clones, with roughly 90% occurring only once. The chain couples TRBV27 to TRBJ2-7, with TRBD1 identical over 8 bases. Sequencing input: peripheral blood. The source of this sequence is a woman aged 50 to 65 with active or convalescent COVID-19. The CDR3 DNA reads TGTGCCAGCAGTTTAAGGGGGACAGGTAGTCTCCGCTTGGGCGAGCAGTACTTC. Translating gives CASSLRGTGSLRLGEQYF.